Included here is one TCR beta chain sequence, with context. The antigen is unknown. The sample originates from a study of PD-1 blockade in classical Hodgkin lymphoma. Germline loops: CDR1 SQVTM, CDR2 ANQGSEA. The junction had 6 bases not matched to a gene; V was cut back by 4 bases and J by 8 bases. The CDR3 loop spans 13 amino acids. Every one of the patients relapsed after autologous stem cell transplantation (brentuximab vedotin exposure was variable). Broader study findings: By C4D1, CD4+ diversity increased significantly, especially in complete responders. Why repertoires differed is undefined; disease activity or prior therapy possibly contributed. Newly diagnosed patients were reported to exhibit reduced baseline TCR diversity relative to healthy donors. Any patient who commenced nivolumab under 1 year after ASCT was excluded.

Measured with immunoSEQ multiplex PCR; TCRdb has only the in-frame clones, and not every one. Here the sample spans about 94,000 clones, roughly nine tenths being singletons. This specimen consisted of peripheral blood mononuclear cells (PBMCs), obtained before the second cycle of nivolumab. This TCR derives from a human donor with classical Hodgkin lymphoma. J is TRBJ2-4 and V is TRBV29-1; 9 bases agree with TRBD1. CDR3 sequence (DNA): TGCAGCGTTGGTTCGGGACAGGGTGACATTCAGTACTTC. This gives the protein CSVGSGQGDIQYF.